Below are 18 T cell receptor beta chains sequenced from a single sample in a study of shared clonotypes between healthy human individuals. Libraries were prepared by immunoSEQ multiplex PCR; TCRdb keeps only in-frame clonotypes and omits some of them. Here the sample spans around 690,000 clones, less than 95% being singletons. The sequenced sample consisted of memory CD8+ T cells from PBMCs. Regarding subset: CD45RO+ cells pooled with CCR7-negative TemRA cells. The receptor set was obtained from a man between 18 and 29 years old in good health. Some clones in this sample may be carry-over from other donors' samples.

The J gene is TRBJ2-2, the V gene TRBV4-1, with a tentative D call TRBD1 (5 bases). Germline CDR1 reads MGHRA; CDR2 reads YSYEKL. V was clipped by 6 bases and J by 0 bases, with 14 bases between them. The CDR3 length is 16 residues. The CDR3, as DNA: TGCGCCAGCAGGGCCCGACAGAATGCGAACACCGGGGAGCTGTTTTTT. This gives the protein CASRARQNANTGELFF.

The chain uses TRBV23-1 and TRBJ2-4; 10 nucleotides align to TRBD2. TRBV23-1 is known as an ORF, though its function is uncertain. This CDR3 has 21 amino acids. After removal of 0 bases from V and 0 bases from J, the junction contained 14 bases not matched to a gene. CDR3 protein: CASSQSKAGLADDLAKNIQYF. The CDR3 DNA reads as TGCGCCAGCAGTCAATCTAAGGCCGGACTAGCGGATGACCTAGCCAAAAACATTCAGTACTTC.

This clone has more than one count but fewer than ten. The same CDR3 can be traced to other DNA sequences in this sample. This rearrangement joins TRBV10-3 to TRBJ1-5; D not resolved. The CDR3 has 12 residues. V lost 3 bases and J 5 bases, leaving 5 bases between the germline ends. CDR1 is ENHRY, CDR2 SYGVKD, per germline. The CDR3 DNA reads as TGTGCCATCAGTGAATGGGATCAGCCCCAGCATTTT. The encoded protein is CAISEWDQPQHF.

The rearrangement joins TRBV7-9 to TRBJ2-7, with no clear D. Trimming took 1 base from V and 3 from J, leaving 13 bases between them. The CDR3 has 15 amino acids. Germline lookup yields CDR1 SEHNR and CDR2 FQNEAQ (reference sequence). The CDR3 DNA follows: TGTGCCAGCAGCTTAGTGGGTCTCTCCGGCTACGAGCAGTACTTC. It yields the protein CASSLVGLSGYEQYF.

The chain has TRBV7-9 and TRBJ2-2; 10 bases are shared with TRBD1. The V gene's germline CDR1 is SEHNR and CDR2 FQNEAQ (reference sequence). This CDR3 has 18 amino acids. With V trimmed by 5 bases and J by 5 bases, 14 bases remained unmatched. The CDR3 here is CASSPTSRTGGITGELFF. In DNA form, the CDR3 reads TGTGCCAGCAGCCCCACTTCACGGACAGGGGGTATAACCGGGGAGCTGTTTTTT.

The genes are TRBV7-9 and TRBJ2-1; 13 bases agree with TRBD2. This CDR3 is 16 amino acids long. The V segment lost 5 bases and the J segment 8 bases; nucleotides outside the gene matches: 9. The germline V gene has CDR1 SEHNR and CDR2 FQNEAQ (reference sequence). The CDR3 loop is CASSPWGTSGNDEQFF. The CDR3 nucleotides read TGTGCCAGCAGCCCATGGGGGACTAGCGGGAACGATGAGCAGTTCTTC.

The chain employs TRBV4-1 and TRBJ2-1, with no clear D. The CDR3 is made up of 16 amino acids. The germline CDR1 and CDR2 sequences are MGHRA and YSYEKL. Trimming pared 0 bases from V and 0 bases from J, leaving 9 bases between. For the CDR3, the DNA is TGCGCCAGCAGCCAAGATGCGGCCGGCTCCTACAATGAGCAGTTCTTC. Its translation: CASSQDAAGSYNEQFF.

The chain carries TRBV7-6 and TRBJ1-2; no firm D call. V was pared by 3 bases and J by 5 bases, with 10 bases between. CDR3 length equals 13 residues. Germline V gene sequence: CDR1 SGHVS, CDR2 FNYEAQ. DNA for the CDR3: TGTGCCAGCAGCTTTGGTTCACTTTATGGCTACACCTTC. Translation: CASSFGSLYGYTF.

J is TRBJ2-5 and V is TRBV28; TRBD1 is a possible D gene (5 bases). V was pared by 7 bases and J by 5 bases, with 17 bases between. CDR3 length: 14 residues. Germline assignment: CDR1 MDHEN and CDR2 SYDVKM. This CDR3 reads CASTSLRGRETQYF. CDR3 bases: TGTGCCAGCACTAGTCTAAGGGGTAGGGAGACCCAGTACTTC. Looking up the rest from reference TRBV28 and TRBJ2-5 gives the full variable domain: DVKVTQSSRYLVKRTGEKVFLECVQDMDHENMFWYRQDPGLGLRLIYFSYDVKMKEKGDIPEGYSVSREKKERFSLILESASTNQTSMYLCASTSLRGRETQYFGPGTRLLVL.

The chain combines TRBV18 with TRBJ2-3; 7 bases match TRBD2. V lost 1 base and J lost 11; bases outside the gene matches: 12. The CDR3 length is 15 residues. Germline loops: CDR1 KGHSH, CDR2 LQKENI. The CDR3 nucleotides read TGTGCCAGCTCACCACGAGGAGGGAGGGGCCGGGGGCAGTATTTT. Protein: CASSPRGGRGRGQYF.

The J gene is TRBJ2-7, the V gene TRBV27; 8 nucleotides line up with TRBD1. Trimming cost V 5 bases and J 3 bases; bases outside gene matches: 6. CDR1 is MNHEY and CDR2 is SMNVEV in the germline V gene (reference sequence). The CDR3 extends over 14 amino acids. The CDR3 DNA reads as TGTGCCAGCAGTATAACAGGGGGAAACTACGAGCAGTACTTC. Its protein product is CASSITGGNYEQYF.

The chain combines TRBV9 with TRBJ2-1; TRBD2 aligns across 13 bases. The germline V gene encodes CDR1 SGDLS and CDR2 YYNGEE. The CDR3 is made up of 18 amino acids. J lost 6 bases, V lost 3 bases, and 12 bases had no gene match. The CDR3, as DNA: TGTGCCAGCAGCGGAGCCGGGACTAGCGGGACATATGGCAATGAGCAGTTCTTC. This gives the protein CASSGAGTSGTYGNEQFF.

V and J are TRBV29-1 and TRBJ2-7; the D gene is possibly TRBD2 (6 bases). The V and J ends lost 1 base and 5 bases respectively, with 15 bases between them. CDR1 is SQVTM, CDR2 ANQGSEA, per germline. The CDR3 has 14 residues. CDR3 coding DNA: TGCAGCGTTGAAGTTGGGGGGAATCCCCACGAGCAGTACTTC. Its translation is CSVEVGGNPHEQYF.

A single count supports this clone. The J gene is TRBJ1-5, the V gene TRBV28, with a possible D match to TRBD1 (6 bases). This CDR3 is 18 amino acids long. V was trimmed by 5 bases and J by 1 base, leaving 21 bases between them. Germline V gene lookup returns CDR1 MDHEN and CDR2 SYDVKM. CDR3: CASSPVPEGVRSNQPQHF. The DNA for the CDR3 is TGTGCCAGCAGTCCAGTACCGGAGGGGGTGCGAAGCAATCAGCCCCAGCATTTT.

The gene calls are TRBV19 and TRBJ1-1; the D gene is possibly TRBD1 (6 bases). V was clipped by 5 bases and J by 0 bases, with 10 bases between them. The germline gives CDR1 LNHDA, CDR2 SQIVND (reference sequence). The CDR3 is 14 amino acids. The CDR3 nucleotides are TGTGCCAGTAGTTTTCGGACAGTGAACACTGAAGCTTTCTTT. Translated, it gives CASSFRTVNTEAFF.

The V gene is TRBV6-5, the J gene TRBJ1-1; no clear D. Germline V CDR1 and CDR2: MNHEY, SVGAGI. CDR3 length: 15 residues. The germline V and J ends were trimmed by 5 bases and 2 bases, with 15 bases remaining between them. For the CDR3, the DNA is TGTGCCAGCAGTCCGACGTTCCGGGCCAACACTGAAGCTTTCTTT. Its translation: CASSPTFRANTEAFF.

The genes are TRBV28 and TRBJ2-7; tentative D call: TRBD2 (5 bases). The germline V gene encodes CDR1 MDHEN and CDR2 SYDVKM. This CDR3 is 16 amino acids long. V was clipped by 5 bases and J by 0 bases, with 17 bases between them. Here the CDR3 reads CASSVSYSALSYEQYF. CDR3 bases: TGTGCCAGCAGTGTCAGTTATAGCGCCCTCTCCTACGAGCAGTACTTC.

The rearrangement links TRBV4-3 to TRBJ2-5; D call uncertain. The CDR3 is made up of 16 amino acids. V lost 0 bases and J lost 5, with 16 bases in between. Germline V gives CDR1 LGHNA, CDR2 YSLEER. This CDR3 is CASSQDLWAASETQYF. CDR3 in DNA: TGCGCCAGCAGCCAAGACCTGTGGGCAGCCTCGGAGACCCAGTACTTC.